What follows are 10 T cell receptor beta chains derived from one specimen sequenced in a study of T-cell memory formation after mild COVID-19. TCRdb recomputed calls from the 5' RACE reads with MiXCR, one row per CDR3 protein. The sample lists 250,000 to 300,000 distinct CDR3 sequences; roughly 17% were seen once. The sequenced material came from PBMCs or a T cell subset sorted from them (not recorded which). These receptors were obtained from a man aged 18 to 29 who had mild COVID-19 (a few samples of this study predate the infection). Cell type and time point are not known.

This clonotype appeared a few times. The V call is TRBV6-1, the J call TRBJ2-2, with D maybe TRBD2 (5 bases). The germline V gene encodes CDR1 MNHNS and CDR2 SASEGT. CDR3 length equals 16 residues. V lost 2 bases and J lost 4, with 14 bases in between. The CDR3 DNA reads TGTGCCAGCAGTGAAAACAGAGCGGCGGTCACCGGGGAGCTGTTTTTT. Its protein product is CASSENRAAVTGELFF.

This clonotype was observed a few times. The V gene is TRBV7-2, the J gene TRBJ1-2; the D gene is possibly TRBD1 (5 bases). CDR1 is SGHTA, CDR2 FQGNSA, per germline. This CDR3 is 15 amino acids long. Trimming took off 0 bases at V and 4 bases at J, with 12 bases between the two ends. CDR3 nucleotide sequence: TGTGCCAGCAGCTTAGCGAGGACATTTGGCTATGGCTACACCTTC. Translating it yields CASSLARTFGYGYTF.

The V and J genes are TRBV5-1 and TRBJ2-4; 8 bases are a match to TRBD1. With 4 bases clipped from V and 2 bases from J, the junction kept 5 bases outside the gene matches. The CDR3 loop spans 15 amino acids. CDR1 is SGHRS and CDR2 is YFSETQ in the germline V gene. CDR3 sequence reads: CASSNQGATKNIQYF. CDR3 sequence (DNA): TGCGCCAGCAGCAACCAGGGGGCAACCAAAAACATTCAGTACTTC.

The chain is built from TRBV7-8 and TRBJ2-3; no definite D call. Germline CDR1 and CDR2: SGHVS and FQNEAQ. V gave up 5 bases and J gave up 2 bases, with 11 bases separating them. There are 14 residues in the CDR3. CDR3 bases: TGTGCCAGCAGCCTGCCCTTGGTCACAGATACGCAGTATTTT. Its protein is CASSLPLVTDTQYF.

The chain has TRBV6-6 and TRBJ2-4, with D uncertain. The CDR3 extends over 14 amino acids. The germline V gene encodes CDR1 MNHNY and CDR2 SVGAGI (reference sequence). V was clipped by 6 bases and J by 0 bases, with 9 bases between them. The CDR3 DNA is TGTGCCAGCAGGACGATATTAGCCAAAAACATTCAGTACTTC. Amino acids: CASRTILAKNIQYF.

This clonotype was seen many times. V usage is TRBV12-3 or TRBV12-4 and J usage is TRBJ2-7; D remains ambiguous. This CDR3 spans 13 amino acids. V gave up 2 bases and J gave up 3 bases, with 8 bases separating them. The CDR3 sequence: CASSLMVNYEQYF. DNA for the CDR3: TGTGCCAGCAGTTTAATGGTCAACTACGAGCAGTACTTC.

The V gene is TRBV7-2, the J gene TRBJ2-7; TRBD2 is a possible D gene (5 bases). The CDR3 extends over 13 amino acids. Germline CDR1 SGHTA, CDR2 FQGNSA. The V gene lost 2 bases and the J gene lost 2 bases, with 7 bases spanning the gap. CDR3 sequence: CASSLQLAYEQYF. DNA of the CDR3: TGTGCCAGCAGCTTACAACTAGCCTACGAGCAGTACTTC.

Here the CDR3 reads CASSSTGGLGEKLFF. The DNA for the CDR3 is TGTGCCAGCAGCTCCACAGGGGGCTTAGGTGAAAAACTGTTTTTT. The chain employs TRBV11-2 and TRBJ1-4; 9 bases map to TRBD1. V trimming: 4 bases; J trimming: 7 bases; junction bases outside the gene matches: 7. CDR1 and CDR2 (germline): SGHAT, FQNNGV. This CDR3 has 15 amino acids.

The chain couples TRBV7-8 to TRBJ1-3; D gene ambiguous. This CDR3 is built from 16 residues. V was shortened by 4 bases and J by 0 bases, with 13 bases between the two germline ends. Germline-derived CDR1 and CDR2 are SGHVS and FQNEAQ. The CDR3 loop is CASSSLGRISGNTIYF. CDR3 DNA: TGTGCCAGCAGCTCCCTTGGACGTATCTCTGGAAACACCATATATTTT.

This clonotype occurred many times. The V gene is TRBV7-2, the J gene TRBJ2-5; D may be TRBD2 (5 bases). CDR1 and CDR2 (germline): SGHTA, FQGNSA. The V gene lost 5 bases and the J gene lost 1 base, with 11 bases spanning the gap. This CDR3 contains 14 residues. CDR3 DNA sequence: TGTGCCAGCAGCCCACGACTATCCCAAGAGACCCAGTACTTC. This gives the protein CASSPRLSQETQYF.